This entry features one T cell receptor (beta chain) sequence. No antigen is known for it. The junction departs from germline at one end; a sequencing error may be responsible. The sample originates from a study of T cell repertoires in cytomegalovirus infection. Study-wide background: Recently identified HLA-C-restricted CMV epitopes were used, and well-studied HLA-B-restricted CMV epitopes were used as well. It can be stated that public TCR beta signatures indicated CMV infection as well as a matching HLA type.

The germline V gene encodes CDR1 SGDLS and CDR2 YYNGEE. The CDR3 spans 16 residues. TCRdb analysed the reads with MiXCR anew, one entry per CDR3 protein. Of hundreds of thousands of distinct CDR3 sequences in the sample, about 30% were seen once. The sequenced sample was cultured CD8+ T cells from PBMCs, obtained from culture after CMV antigen stimulation. This TCR was recovered from a human donor in good health (CMV status not recorded). Some clones in this sample may be carry-over from other donors' samples. This chain links TRBV9 with TRBJ2-3, with D possibly TRBD2 on 6 matching bases. CDR3 bases: TGTGCCAGCAGCCATTCCTATCGGGACTCCACAGATACACAGTATTTT. As protein: CASSHSYRDSTDTQYF.